A single sample gave rise to the 12 T cell receptor beta chains below, sequenced in a study of cytomegalovirus exposure and HLA in healthy donors. Amplification used 60 Vbeta primers and 13 Jbeta primers. Data came from immunoSEQ multiplex PCR; TCRdb stores just in-frame clones and leaves some out. The data contain approximately 200,000 clones, about 83% of them singletons. Sequencing was done on a sample of PBMCs. The receptors come from a human donor in good health.

This rearrangement joins TRBV11-2 to TRBJ2-2, with 10 positions matching TRBD2. The germline V gene has CDR1 SGHAT and CDR2 FQNNGV. The CDR3 extends over 17 amino acids. V lost 5 bases and J lost 4; bases outside the gene matches: 10. In DNA, the CDR3 is TGTGCCAGCAGCCCGCTAGCGGGGGTCCGTGCCACCGGGGAGCTGTTTTTT. Translated: CASSPLAGVRATGELFF.

V gene TRBV10-3 combines with J gene TRBJ2-7, with D perhaps TRBD2 (6 bases). The CDR3 extends over 14 amino acids. Germline CDR1 is ENHRY and CDR2 is SYGVKD. V was shortened by 2 bases and J by 4 bases, with 12 bases between the two germline ends. CDR3 protein: CAISEGTGGYEQYF. Here the CDR3 DNA reads TGTGCCATCAGTGAGGGGACTGGGGGGTACGAGCAGTACTTC.

The J gene is TRBJ2-1, the V gene TRBV7-9; tentative D call: TRBD2 (5 bases). Germline-derived CDR1 and CDR2 are SEHNR and FQNEAQ (reference sequence). The CDR3 extends over 16 amino acids. V lost 4 bases and J 5 bases, leaving 18 bases between the germline ends. In DNA form, the CDR3 reads TGTGCCAGCAGCTCTTCTCGCGGGCTGCGGGACAATGAGCAGTTCTTC. This gives the protein CASSSSRGLRDNEQFF.

The chain joins TRBV28 to TRBJ2-3; D uncertain. This CDR3 is built from 13 residues. With 4 bases removed from V and 6 bases from J, the gap between germline ends came to 11 bases. CDR1 is MDHEN, CDR2 SYDVKM, per germline. The CDR3 reads CASSSFGPDTQYF. The CDR3 DNA reads TGTGCCAGCAGTTCTTTTGGGCCCGATACGCAGTATTTT.

The CDR3 reads CAWSPGGAETQYF. CDR3 sequence (DNA): TGTGCCTGGAGTCCCGGGGGAGCAGAGACCCAGTACTTC. This chain joins TRBV30 and TRBJ2-5; maybe TRBD2 (6 bases). CDR3 length equals 13 residues. The ends were cut back, 2 bases at V and 4 bases at J, with 11 bases in the middle. In germline, CDR1 is GTSNPN, CDR2 SVGIG (reference sequence).

This chain uses TRBV18 with TRBJ2-1; 16 bases line up with TRBD2. The V and J ends lost 0 bases and 8 bases, in that order; junction bases with no gene match: 4. Germline CDR1 reads KGHSH; CDR2 reads LQKENI. The CDR3 runs 17 residues. For the CDR3, the DNA is TGTGCCAGCTCACCACCGGGACTAGCGGGAGGGCGAGATGAGCAGTTCTTC. Its translation: CASSPPGLAGGRDEQFF. Full variable domain (rest looked up from reference TRBV18 and TRBJ2-1): NAGVMQNPRHLVRRRGQEARLRCSPMKGHSHVYWYRQLPEEGLKFMVYLQKENIIDESGMPKERFSAEFPKEGPSILRIQQVVRGDSAAYFCASSPPGLAGGRDEQFFGPGTRLTVL.

This clone was observed a handful of times. The chain links TRBV18 to TRBJ2-7; 14 nucleotides line up with TRBD2. The germline CDR1 and CDR2 sequences are KGHSH and LQKENI. The CDR3 contains 15 residues. V lost 6 bases, J lost 3 bases, and 4 bases stayed unmatched. The CDR3 DNA reads as TGTGCCAGCTCCCCGGGACTAGCGGGAGTCTACGAGCAGTACTTC. Translated, it gives CASSPGLAGVYEQYF.

The genes are TRBV19 and TRBJ1-5; D ambiguous. Trimming removed 5 bases from V and 7 bases from J, with 3 bases in between. The CDR3 runs 10 residues. The germline V gene encodes CDR1 LNHDA and CDR2 SQIVND (reference sequence). In DNA, the CDR3 is TGTGCCAGTAGTCCACAGCCCCAGCATTTT. Translated, it gives CASSPQPQHF.

The rearrangement uses TRBV15 and TRBJ2-7, with 14 bases matching TRBD2. Germline loops: CDR1 LNHNV, CDR2 YYDKDF (reference sequence). J gave up 6 bases and V 1 base, and 8 bases lay outside the gene matches. The CDR3 sequence is 17 residues long. The CDR3 nucleotides are TGTGCCACCAGCAGAGCTAGTACGGGACTAGCGGGAGTCGAGCAGTACTTC. As protein: CATSRASTGLAGVEQYF.

The chain has TRBV4-1 and TRBJ1-1, with a weak D call TRBD1 (5 bases). The V end lost 4 bases, the J end lost 3 bases, and 15 bases lay between the germline ends. Germline V CDR1 and CDR2: MGHRA, YSYEKL. The CDR3 has 15 residues. The CDR3 is CASSRAGDWDTEAFF. The DNA of the CDR3 is TGCGCCAGCAGCCGAGCGGGGGATTGGGACACTGAAGCTTTCTTT.

This rearrangement joins TRBV11-2 to TRBJ2-3; weak D call: TRBD2 (6 bases). Trimming took off 4 bases at V and 5 bases at J, with 16 bases between the two ends. CDR3 size: 15 residues. From germline, CDR1 is SGHAT and CDR2 FQNNGV. The chain's CDR3 is CASSSTGRSEDTQYF. CDR3 coding DNA: TGTGCCAGCAGCTCCACCGGGAGATCGGAAGATACGCAGTATTTT. Full variable domain (missing parts from reference TRBV11-2 and TRBJ2-3): EAGVAQSPRYKIIEKRQSVAFWCNPISGHATLYWYQQILGQGPKLLIQFQNNGVVDDSQLPKDRFSAERLKGVDSTLKIQPAKLEDSAVYLCASSSTGRSEDTQYFGPGTRLTVL.

The chain is built from TRBV7-9 and TRBJ1-5; possible D gene TRBD1, 6 bases. The V and J ends lost 0 bases and 7 bases respectively, with 16 bases between them. The CDR3 covers 16 residues. Germline assignment: CDR1 SEHNR and CDR2 FQNEAQ (reference sequence). Here the CDR3 DNA reads TGTGCCAGCAGCTTAGCCAGGGGTAGTGGTACACAGCCCCAGCATTTT. This gives the protein CASSLARGSGTQPQHF.